These 20 T cell receptor beta chains originate from one sample sequenced in a study of a mutant IDH1 vaccine in newly diagnosed glioma. Specified time point: week 11, during vaccination. Topical imiquimod accompanied each vaccine dose, which consisted of 300 ug of mutant IDH1 20-mer peptide. Their antigen targets remain unknown. Only in-frame clones appear in the TCRdb table, and some are missing; sequencing was by immunoSEQ multiplex PCR. The sample consists of 95,000 to 120,000 clones, roughly 88% of them appearing once. This specimen was PBMCs, taken from a glioma patient whose treatment included an IDH1 peptide vaccine. These receptors came from a woman aged 50 to 60 with glioma.

The V and J genes are TRBV5-1 and TRBJ2-2; TRBD2 is a possible D gene (5 bases). This CDR3 has 14 residues. Trimming took 1 base from V and 1 from J, leaving 5 bases between them. In germline, CDR1 is SGHRS, CDR2 YFSETQ. The chain's CDR3 is CASSLRENTGELFF. The CDR3 DNA reads TGCGCCAGCAGCTTGCGGGAGAACACCGGGGAGCTGTTTTTT.

For the CDR3, the DNA is TGTGCCAGACAGTCCCAGCGGAACCTCACAGATACGCAGTATTTT. As protein: CARQSQRNLTDTQYF. The chain is built from TRBV2 and TRBJ2-3, with D possibly being TRBD2 (5 bases). The CDR3 sequence is 15 residues long. Germline CDR1 SNHLY, CDR2 FYNNEI. The germline V and J ends were trimmed by 9 bases and 2 bases, with 18 bases remaining between them.

This clone was seen just once. The V gene is TRBV7-3, the J gene TRBJ2-3; 12 bases line up with TRBD2. CDR1 and CDR2 from the germline V gene are SGHTA and FQGTGA. The CDR3 spans 15 residues. With V trimmed by 4 bases and J by 6 bases, 5 bases remained unmatched. In nucleotides, the CDR3 is TGTGCCAGCAGCTCCCCCGGGACTAGCGGGGATACGCAGTATTTT. This codes for CASSSPGTSGDTQYF.

The chain uses TRBV30 and TRBJ2-7; the match to TRBD1 covers 9 bases. V lost 0 bases and J lost 4; bases outside the gene matches: 13. Germline CDR1 GTSNPN, CDR2 SVGIG (reference sequence). CDR3 length equals 17 residues. This CDR3 reads CAWSVVGAGQGIYEQYF. The CDR3 DNA reads as TGTGCCTGGAGTGTAGTAGGGGCCGGACAGGGGATTTACGAGCAGTACTTC.

The CDR3 DNA follows: TGTGCCAGCAGCGCTGCATCCGGGAACAGAGAGACCCAGTACTTC. Amino acids: CASSAASGNRETQYF. V usage is TRBV7-9 and J usage is TRBJ2-5, with D possibly being TRBD2 (5 bases). V lost 5 bases to trimming and J lost 4 bases, with 17 bases between them. CDR1 is SEHNR and CDR2 is FQNEAQ in the germline V gene (reference sequence). This CDR3 is built from 15 residues.

The chain employs TRBV7-9 and TRBJ2-7; 12 bases are shared with TRBD1. The length of the CDR3 is 14 residues. V lost 5 bases and J lost 7; bases outside the gene matches: 6. Germline V gene data show CDR1 as SEHNR and CDR2 as FQNEAQ (reference sequence). The CDR3 sequence is CASSRGQGAGEQYF. Written as DNA, the CDR3 is TGTGCCAGCAGCCGGGGACAGGGGGCAGGGGAGCAGTACTTC.

The gene calls are TRBV6-6 and TRBJ2-5, with TRBD1 matching 7 bases. J was trimmed by 2 bases and V by 4 bases; bases with no gene match: 10. Germline CDR1 reads MNHNY; CDR2 reads SVGAGI (reference sequence). CDR3 length: 16 residues. The CDR3 DNA is TGTGCCAGCAGTTCCCCGGGACAGTGGAGTCAAGAGACCCAGTACTTC. It specifies CASSSPGQWSQETQYF.

This clone was seen just once. The chain recombines TRBV9 with TRBJ1-3; no clear D gene. CDR1 SGDLS and CDR2 YYNGEE come from the germline V gene. Deletions cut 2 bases from V and 4 bases from J, with 10 bases between. The CDR3 has 14 residues. The CDR3 region is CASSVEGFGNTIYF. For the CDR3, the DNA is TGTGCCAGCAGCGTTGAGGGTTTCGGAAACACCATATATTTT.

The V gene is TRBV27, the J gene TRBJ1-2; D unclear. The CDR3 contains 14 residues. V was trimmed by 2 bases and J by 10 bases, leaving 17 bases between them. The germline CDR1 and CDR2 sequences are MNHEY and SMNVEV (reference sequence). Here the CDR3 DNA reads TGTGCCAGCAGTTTAGGGAGACCTTTCTCCGACTACACCTTC. Translating gives CASSLGRPFSDYTF.

CDR3 DNA: TGTGCCGCCCGAGCGGGGGGCCGGGATCACTCTGGGGCCAACGTCCTGACTTTC. Translated, it gives CAARAGGRDHSGANVLTF. V and J are TRBV19 and TRBJ2-6; 9 nucleotides agree with TRBD2. Germline lookup yields CDR1 LNHDA and CDR2 SQIVND (reference sequence). CDR3 length: 18 amino acids. V trimming: 11 bases; J trimming: 0 bases; junction bases outside the gene matches: 14.

The V and J genes are TRBV5-1 and TRBJ1-3; no reliable D call. Germline CDR1 SGHRS, CDR2 YFSETQ. Between the trimmed V and J ends, which lost 0 bases and 2 bases, there was a span of 9 bases. This CDR3 spans 15 amino acids. This chain's CDR3 is CASSLGTQAGNTIYF. The CDR3 DNA is TGCGCCAGCAGCTTGGGGACTCAGGCTGGAAACACCATATATTTT.

The V call is TRBV5-1, the J call TRBJ1-2; the D gene is possibly TRBD1 (5 bases). This CDR3 has 14 amino acids. Germline CDR1 reads SGHRS; CDR2 reads YFSETQ. Trimming left V 0 bases short and J 4 bases short, with 10 bases between. In DNA, the CDR3 is TGCGCCAGCAGCTTGGAAAGGGGTTCCTATGGCTACACCTTC. This sequence encodes CASSLERGSYGYTF.

CDR3 sequence reads: CASSLLAPHNEQFF. The CDR3 DNA reads as TGTGCCAGCAGTTTATTAGCCCCCCACAATGAGCAGTTCTTC. The rearrangement uses TRBV28 and TRBJ2-1; D gene ambiguous. Trimming stripped 1 base from V and 5 bases from J, with 9 bases between. Germline V gives CDR1 MDHEN, CDR2 SYDVKM. The CDR3 consists of 14 residues. Together with reference TRBV28 and TRBJ2-1, the CDR3 gives the full variable domain: DVKVTQSSRYLVKRTGEKVFLECVQDMDHENMFWYRQDPGLGLRLIYFSYDVKMKEKGDIPEGYSVSREKKERFSLILESASTNQTSMYLCASSLLAPHNEQFFGPGTRLTVL.

The chain carries TRBV30 and TRBJ2-7; D gene uncertain. Germline V lookup: CDR1 GTSNPN, CDR2 SVGIG (reference sequence). Between the trimmed V and J ends, which lost 0 bases and 2 bases, there was a span of 8 bases. CDR3 length: 13 amino acids. For the CDR3, the DNA is TGTGCCTGGAGTGTAGGCAGCACCTACGAGCAGTACTTC. The encoded protein is CAWSVGSTYEQYF.

The CDR3 is CASRGSNQPQHF. As DNA, the CDR3 is TGTGCCAGCAGGGGTAGCAATCAGCCCCAGCATTTT. The J gene is TRBJ1-5, the V gene TRBV28; D is ambiguous. V was pared by 6 bases and J by 0 bases, with 3 bases between. Germline values: CDR1 MDHEN, CDR2 SYDVKM. CDR3 length: 12 amino acids.

The V gene is TRBV27, the J gene TRBJ2-6; 12 bases agree with TRBD2. The germline V gene has CDR1 MNHEY and CDR2 SMNVEV (reference sequence). The CDR3 is 18 amino acids. V lost 8 bases and J lost 6; bases outside the gene matches: 14. CDR3 amino acids: CASYSLGLAGVEANVLTF. The CDR3 bases are TGTGCCAGCTACAGCCTGGGACTAGCGGGCGTTGAGGCCAACGTCCTGACTTTC.

This chain links TRBV19 with TRBJ2-1, with 9 bases identical to TRBD2. Germline-derived CDR1 and CDR2 are LNHDA and SQIVND (reference sequence). Unmatched junction bases numbered 21, after V lost 1 base and J lost 5 bases. This CDR3 region has 21 residues. The CDR3 is CASSIVAPVAGGFRAHNEQFF. The CDR3 nucleotides are TGTGCCAGTAGTATAGTTGCGCCTGTTGCGGGAGGGTTCCGTGCTCACAATGAGCAGTTCTTC.

The V call is TRBV2, the J call TRBJ1-6; 8 positions agree with TRBD1. The CDR3 is 16 residues long. Per germline, CDR1 SNHLY and CDR2 FYNNEI. V lost 3 bases, J lost 10 bases, and 11 bases stayed unmatched. As DNA, the CDR3 is TGTGCCAGCAGTGATTTAAAGGGCAGGGGGCAATCACCCCTCCACTTT. Protein sequence: CASSDLKGRGQSPLHF.

This clone has more than one count but fewer than ten. The chain uses TRBV6-1 and TRBJ1-6, with a weak D call TRBD1 (5 bases). CDR1 MNHNS and CDR2 SASEGT come from the germline V gene. Trimming pared 2 bases from V and 0 bases from J, leaving 8 bases between. The CDR3 covers 16 residues. The CDR3 region is CASSESDSSYNSPLHF. CDR3 sequence (DNA): TGTGCCAGCAGTGAATCCGACAGCTCCTATAATTCACCCCTCCACTTT.

V and J are TRBV20-1 and TRBJ2-5; the D is unclear. The CDR3 sequence is 10 residues long. Germline V gene lookup returns CDR1 DFQATT and CDR2 SNEGSKA (reference sequence). V was clipped by 4 bases and J by 5 bases, with 5 bases between them. CDR3 in DNA: TGCAGTGCTACCTGGGAGACCCAGTACTTC. It translates to CSATWETQYF.